These 30 T cell receptor beta chains share one sample of origin, sequenced in a study of identical twins. TCRdb re-called the 5' RACE reads through MiXCR, storing one row per CDR3 protein. The sample includes approximately 94,000 distinct CDR3 sequences, roughly 6% of them seen just once. Sequencing used memory T cells sorted from blood. The receptors derive from a woman aged 45-65 years in good health.

This clonotype has at least ten counts. The gene calls are TRBV5-4 and TRBJ2-1, with 13 bases matching TRBD2. The CDR3 consists of 15 residues. CDR1 is SGHNT and CDR2 is YYREEE in the germline V gene (reference sequence). J gave up 8 bases and V 4 bases, and 6 bases lay outside the gene matches. CDR3 in amino acids: CASSRTSGRADEQFF. The CDR3 nucleotides read TGTGCCAGCAGCCGTACTAGCGGGAGGGCCGATGAGCAGTTCTTC.

This clonotype was counted between two and nine times. The J gene is TRBJ2-5, the V gene TRBV29-1; TRBD1 matches 7 bases. The germline V gene encodes CDR1 SQVTM and CDR2 ANQGSEA. The CDR3 length is 13 residues. The ends lost 6 bases at V and 0 bases at J; junction bases unmatched: 4. The chain's CDR3 is CSVTDRYQETQYF. As DNA, the CDR3 is TGCAGCGTAACGGACAGGTACCAAGAGACCCAGTACTTC.

This clonotype was detected many times. The chain joins TRBV12-3 or TRBV12-4 to TRBJ2-7, with 13 bases that match TRBD2. The junction had 5 bases not matched to a gene; V was cut back by 6 bases and J by 6 bases. The CDR3 covers 14 residues. As DNA, the CDR3 is TGTGCCAGCAGACTCTGGACTAGCGGGAGCGAGCAGTACTTC. It is translated as CASRLWTSGSEQYF.

This clonotype was found many times. The chain uses TRBV20-1 and TRBJ2-3; D uncertain. The CDR3 consists of 12 residues. Germline V gene sequence: CDR1 DFQATT, CDR2 SNEGSKA (reference sequence). Trimming left V 3 bases short and J 9 bases short, with 13 bases between. CDR3 nucleotides: TGCAGTGCTAGTGAAGCTCTTTTAACGCAGTATTTT. Amino acids: CSASEALLTQYF.

This clonotype counts as medium-sized. This rearrangement joins TRBV4-1 to TRBJ2-1; the match to TRBD1 covers 7 bases. This CDR3 comprises 15 residues. V lost 4 bases, J lost 4 bases, and 7 bases stayed unmatched. Germline V gives CDR1 MGHRA, CDR2 YSYEKL. This CDR3 is CASSPSRGQYNEQFF. The CDR3 bases are TGCGCCAGCAGCCCGAGTAGGGGACAGTACAATGAGCAGTTCTTC.

This clonotype has ten or more counts. The genes are TRBV2 and TRBJ2-3; D gene unclear. This CDR3 spans 9 amino acids. Germline V lookup: CDR1 SNHLY, CDR2 FYNNEI. The V and J ends lost 9 bases and 5 bases respectively, with 3 bases between them. Here the CDR3 DNA reads TGTGCCAGAAGAGATACGCAGTATTTT. This encodes CARRDTQYF. Combining the CDR3 with reference TRBV2 and TRBJ2-3 gives the whole variable domain EPEVTQTPSHQVTQMGQEVILRCVPISNHLYFYWYRQILGQKVEFLVSFYNNEISEKSEIFDDQFSVERPDGSNFTLKIRSTKLEDSAMYFCARRDTQYFGPGTRLTVL.

This chain uses TRBV3-1 with TRBJ2-2; 10 positions match TRBD2. After removal of 2 bases from V and 6 bases from J, the junction contained 9 bases not matched to a gene. The CDR3 contains 17 residues. CDR1 LGHDT and CDR2 YNNKEL come from the germline V gene (reference sequence). CDR3 nucleotide sequence: TGTGCCAGCAGCCAAATGCTAGCGGGAGTTGGGGCCGGGGAGCTGTTTTTT. This gives the protein CASSQMLAGVGAGELFF.

This clonotype was recorded a few times. The rearrangement links TRBV3-1 to TRBJ1-5; 10 bases line up with TRBD1. V shed 3 bases and J 4 bases; nucleotides not matched to a gene: 0. This CDR3 spans 14 amino acids. The germline CDR1 and CDR2 sequences are LGHDT and YNNKEL (reference sequence). CDR3 region: CASSQGQGNQPQHF. The DNA for the CDR3 is TGTGCCAGCAGCCAGGGACAGGGGAATCAGCCCCAGCATTTT.

This clonotype came up many times. The gene calls are TRBV7-9 and TRBJ2-3, with 12 bases fitting TRBD2. CDR3 length equals 18 residues. The germline gives CDR1 SEHNR, CDR2 FQNEAQ (reference sequence). The V segment lost 5 bases and the J segment 3 bases; nucleotides outside the gene matches: 12. In nucleotides, the CDR3 is TGTGCCAGCAGCCTCCCCCCCCGACTAGCGGGAGTGACAGATACGCAGTATTTT. As protein: CASSLPPRLAGVTDTQYF.

The chain carries TRBV6-5 and TRBJ2-7; 7 bases fit TRBD1. V gave up 0 bases and J gave up 3 bases; unmatched junction bases: 5. CDR1 is MNHEY and CDR2 is SVGAGI in the germline V gene. The CDR3 length is 15 residues. CDR3 DNA: TGTGCCAGCAGTTACTCCAATGCAGGGGGCTACGAGCAGTACGTC. Protein sequence: CASSYSNAGGYEQYV.

In its sample, this clonotype was seen a few times. This rearrangement joins TRBV11-2 to TRBJ1-6; 8 bases fit TRBD1. The V gene's germline CDR1 is SGHAT and CDR2 FQNNGV. The V and J ends lost 0 bases and 11 bases, in that order; junction bases with no gene match: 6. This CDR3 is 15 amino acids long. CDR3 sequence reads: CASSLDQGARAPLHF. The DNA of the CDR3 is TGTGCCAGCAGCTTAGATCAGGGGGCGCGTGCACCCCTCCACTTT.

This clonotype was observed many times. This chain connects TRBV19 to TRBJ1-2; D is possibly TRBD1 (5 bases). V was trimmed by 6 bases and J by 8 bases, leaving 28 bases between them. The CDR3 sequence is 17 residues long. CDR1 and CDR2 (germline): LNHDA, SQIVND (reference sequence). CDR3 region: CASSLGGMVAQSVGYTF. The DNA for the CDR3 is TGTGCCAGTAGCCTGGGGGGGATGGTCGCCCAGTCCGTGGGCTACACCTTC.

V and J are TRBV5-1 and TRBJ2-1; 10 bases fit TRBD2. V lost 2 bases to trimming and J lost 2 bases; unmatched junction nucleotides: 10. The germline V gene encodes CDR1 SGHRS and CDR2 YFSETQ. This CDR3 comprises 18 residues. The CDR3 sequence is CASSFRLAGDRTYNEQFF. The DNA of the CDR3 is TGCGCCAGCAGCTTCCGGCTAGCGGGAGATAGGACCTACAATGAGCAGTTCTTC.

This clonotype occurred many times. This chain connects TRBV12-3 or TRBV12-4 to TRBJ2-4; 7 bases agree with TRBD1. V was pared by 5 bases and J by 3 bases, with 4 bases of the junction left unmatched. The CDR3 is 14 amino acids. The chain's CDR3 is CASSPGTDKNIQYF. In DNA, the CDR3 is TGTGCCAGCAGTCCCGGGACAGACAAAAACATTCAGTACTTC.

This clonotype was observed a handful of times. V gene TRBV6-2 or TRBV6-3 combines with J gene TRBJ1-2; D is unresolved. The V gene's germline CDR1 is MNHEY and CDR2 SVGEGT. This CDR3 region has 12 residues. Trimming stripped 10 bases from V and 5 bases from J, with 14 bases between. The CDR3 bases are TGTGCCACCCTAGGTGGAGCTTATGGCTACACCTTC. This sequence encodes CATLGGAYGYTF.

This clonotype showed up just a few times. The rearrangement links TRBV5-1 to TRBJ2-5, with D possibly being TRBD2 (7 bases). The CDR3 is 17 residues long. The germline V gene has CDR1 SGHRS and CDR2 YFSETQ. Trimming shortened V by 0 bases and J by 1 base, and 16 bases separated the two germline ends. The CDR3, as DNA: TGCGCCAGCAGCTTGGATGGTTGGGGGGGCGGCCAAGAGACCCAGTACTTC. It is translated as CASSLDGWGGGQETQYF. The full variable domain, in which reference TRBV5-1 and TRBJ2-5 provide the parts outside the CDR3, is KAGVTQTPRYLIKTRGQQVTLSCSPISGHRSVSWYQQTPGQGLQFLFEYFSETQRNKGNFPGRFSGRQFSNSRSEMNVSTLELGDSALYLCASSLDGWGGGQETQYFGPGTRLLVL.

There are a few counts of this clonotype. The chain's CDR3 is CASSQKYEQYF. The CDR3 DNA reads as TGTGCCAGCAGTCAAAAGTACGAGCAGTACTTC. The gene calls are TRBV6-6 and TRBJ2-7; D uncertain. Germline CDR1 is MNHNY and CDR2 is SVGAGI (reference sequence). The V gene lost 5 bases and the J gene lost 4 bases, with 6 bases spanning the gap. The CDR3 length is 11 residues.

This chain's CDR3 is CASSLGSINNEQFF. As DNA, the CDR3 is TGTGCCAGCAGCCTAGGCTCTATAAACAATGAGCAGTTCTTC. This sequence joins TRBV11-2 and TRBJ2-1, with D unclear. The CDR3 consists of 14 residues. Per the germline V gene, CDR1 is SGHAT and CDR2 is FQNNGV. Trimming cost V 5 bases and J 5 bases, with 13 bases left between them.

Many counts were recorded for this clonotype. V is TRBV10-2 and J is TRBJ2-5; TRBD1 matches 8 bases. Trimming removed 4 bases from V and 7 bases from J; junction bases left unmatched: 5. CDR3 length: 13 residues. From germline, CDR1 is WSHSY and CDR2 SAAADI. DNA of the CDR3: TGCGCCAGCAGTGGGACAGGGCAGGGGACCCAGTACTTC. As protein: CASSGTGQGTQYF.

The sample holds many counts of this clonotype. V usage is TRBV6-5 and J usage is TRBJ1-2, with no clear D. The CDR3 runs to 15 residues. The germline CDR1 and CDR2 sequences are MNHEY and SVGAGI. The ends were cut back, 5 bases at V and 0 bases at J, with 13 bases in the middle. CDR3 DNA: TGTGCCAGCAGTACCCAACCGGGAGCTAACTATGGCTACACCTTC. Translation gives CASSTQPGANYGYTF.

This clonotype was found a few times. The chain carries TRBV5-1 and TRBJ1-1, with D possibly matching TRBD1 (6 bases). Between the trimmed V and J ends, which lost 4 bases and 4 bases, there was a span of 17 bases. CDR1 and CDR2 (germline): SGHRS, YFSETQ. CDR3 length: 15 residues. The CDR3 sequence is CASSVGHAAFTEAFF. CDR3 nucleotides: TGCGCCAGCAGCGTGGGACACGCAGCTTTCACTGAAGCTTTCTTT.

This clonotype was detected ten times or more. The V gene is TRBV5-1, the J gene TRBJ2-5; 8 nucleotides match TRBD2. V gave up 0 bases and J gave up 2 bases; unmatched junction bases: 3. Germline loops: CDR1 SGHRS, CDR2 YFSETQ. This CDR3 spans 15 amino acids. The DNA for the CDR3 is TGCGCCAGCAGCTTGGACGGGAGGGGACAAGAGACCCAGTACTTC. Its protein product is CASSLDGRGQETQYF. Complete variable domain (other parts from reference TRBV5-1 and TRBJ2-5): KAGVTQTPRYLIKTRGQQVTLSCSPISGHRSVSWYQQTPGQGLQFLFEYFSETQRNKGNFPGRFSGRQFSNSRSEMNVSTLELGDSALYLCASSLDGRGQETQYFGPGTRLLVL.

This clonotype has ten or more counts. The CDR3 DNA reads TGTGCCAGCAGCCAGACGGTAGGGTATGGCTACACCTTC. Its translation is CASSQTVGYGYTF. This chain connects TRBV2 to TRBJ1-2; no clear D. V gave up 6 bases and J gave up 5 bases, with 13 bases separating them. Germline loops: CDR1 SNHLY, CDR2 FYNNEI. CDR3 length: 13 amino acids.

In this sample, this clonotype turned up many times. The V and J genes are TRBV5-1 and TRBJ2-3; D is possibly TRBD1 (5 bases). This CDR3 is built from 15 residues. Germline V lookup: CDR1 SGHRS, CDR2 YFSETQ. V was clipped by 0 bases and J by 2 bases, with 10 bases between them. The CDR3 loop reads CASSLAGHITDTQYF. CDR3 DNA sequence: TGCGCCAGCAGCTTGGCCGGACATATCACAGATACGCAGTATTTT.

V gene TRBV5-5 combines with J gene TRBJ2-1, with D hard to call. V dropped 4 bases and J dropped 4 bases, with 15 bases sitting between them. This CDR3 region has 15 residues. CDR1 SGHKS and CDR2 YYEKEE come from the germline V gene (reference sequence). CDR3 in DNA: TGTGCCAGCAGCCTTATCCCGGCAGAATACAATGAGCAGTTCTTC. This translates into CASSLIPAEYNEQFF.

This clonotype was picked up many times. CDR3 in amino acids: CASSEGDKNEKLFF. CDR3 nucleotide sequence: TGTGCCAGCAGTGAAGGGGACAAGAATGAAAAACTGTTTTTT. V is TRBV2 and J is TRBJ1-4; TRBD1 might be the D (6 bases). Germline CDR1 SNHLY, CDR2 FYNNEI. Deletions cut 1 base from V and 5 bases from J, with 8 bases between. The CDR3 is 14 amino acids.

In this sample, this clonotype turned up a few times. The V and J genes are TRBV12-5 and TRBJ2-4; unclear D gene. Germline lookup yields CDR1 LGHNT and CDR2 FRNRAP. Trimming cost V 2 bases and J 13 bases, with 9 bases left between them. The CDR3 runs to 11 residues. CDR3 coding DNA: TGTGCTAGTGGTTTGAACTGGGCCCAGTACTTC. Its protein product is CASGLNWAQYF.

The sample holds many counts of this clonotype. The V call is TRBV12-3 or TRBV12-4, the J call TRBJ2-1, with D uncertain. The V end was cut by 1 base, the J end by 0 bases, with 7 bases between. The CDR3 has 15 residues. The CDR3 DNA reads TGTGCCAGCAGTTTAGGCGGTTACTCCTACAATGAGCAGTTCTTC. Its translation: CASSLGGYSYNEQFF.

This clonotype was recorded many times. V usage is TRBV20-1 and J usage is TRBJ2-1; 16 bases match TRBD2. V dropped 5 bases and J dropped 8; count of bases not matched to a gene: 6. This CDR3 region has 15 residues. Germline CDR1 DFQATT, CDR2 SNEGSKA (reference sequence). In nucleotides, the CDR3 is TGCAGTGCTGCACCGGGACTAGCGGGAGGGGATGAGCAGTTCTTC. Residues: CSAAPGLAGGDEQFF.

This clonotype appeared many times. This chain links TRBV7-6 with TRBJ2-1; D gene ambiguous. Germline V lookup: CDR1 SGHVS, CDR2 FNYEAQ. This CDR3 contains 15 residues. The V end lost 4 bases, the J end lost 0 bases, and 10 bases lay between the germline ends. In DNA form, the CDR3 reads TGTGCCAGCAGCTCTAGACCGAACTCCTACAATGAGCAGTTCTTC. This gives the protein CASSSRPNSYNEQFF.